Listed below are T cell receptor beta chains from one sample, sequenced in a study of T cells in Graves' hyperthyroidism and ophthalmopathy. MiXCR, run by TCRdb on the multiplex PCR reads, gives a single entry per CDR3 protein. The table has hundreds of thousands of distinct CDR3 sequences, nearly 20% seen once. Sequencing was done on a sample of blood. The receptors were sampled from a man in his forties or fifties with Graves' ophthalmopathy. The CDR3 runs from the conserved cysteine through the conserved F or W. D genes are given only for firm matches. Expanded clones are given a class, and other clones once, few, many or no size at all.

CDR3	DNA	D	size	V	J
CASSLDRGQPEQYF	TGTGCCAGCAGCTTAGACAGGGGCCAGCCGGAGCAGTACTTC	TRBD1	NA	TRBV7-3	TRBJ2-7
CASRNGGGSSGYTF	TGTGCCAGCAGGAACGGTGGGGGATCCAGTGGCTACACCTTC	NA	NA	TRBV28	TRBJ1-2
CASSLGPGGYSNQPQHF	TGTGCCAGCAGCTTGGGTCCAGGCGGGTATAGCAATCAGCCCCAGCATTTT	NA	NA	TRBV5-5	TRBJ1-5
CASSPVAGYSYNEQFF	TGTGCCAGCAGTCCCGTGGCGGGATACTCCTACAATGAGCAGTTCTTC	NA	many	TRBV27	TRBJ2-1
CASSLRTGVTGELFF	TGTGCCAGCAGCCTCAGGACAGGGGTGACCGGGGAGCTGTTTTTT	TRBD1	few	TRBV9	TRBJ2-2
CASSLGPPMDTEAFF	TGTGCCAGCAGCCTGGGACCGCCTATGGACACTGAAGCTTTCTTT	NA	NA	TRBV13	TRBJ1-1
CASSPKRETQYF	TGTGCCAGCTCACCAAAGAGGGAGACCCAGTACTTC	NA	many	TRBV18	TRBJ2-5
CASTPTYDRNNEQFF	TGTGCCAGCACCCCTACCTACGACCGGAACAATGAGCAGTTCTTC	NA	many	TRBV7-3	TRBJ2-1
CASSLDRDRGPLQPQHF	TGTGCCAGTAGTCTCGATCGGGACAGGGGTCCTCTTCAGCCCCAGCATTTT	TRBD1	few	TRBV19	TRBJ1-5
CASTPGQYTDTQYF	TGTGCCAGCACCCCCGGACAGTACACAGATACGCAGTATTTT	NA	many	TRBV2	TRBJ2-3
CASSSSGAAETDTQYF	TGTGCCAGCAGTTCCTCAGGGGCAGCGGAGACAGATACGCAGTATTTT	NA	many	TRBV28	TRBJ2-3
CAWSRGPTNTEAFF	TGTGCCTGGAGTAGAGGTCCTACGAACACTGAAGCTTTCTTT	NA	NA	TRBV30	TRBJ1-1
CSARGLQGTNEKLFF	TGCAGTGCTAGAGGGCTACAGGGAACAAATGAAAAACTGTTTTTT	NA	NA	TRBV20-1	TRBJ1-4
CSVEKQGDSTSETQYF	TGCAGCGTTGAAAAACAGGGGGACTCGACATCGGAGACCCAGTACTTC	TRBD1	many	TRBV29-1	TRBJ2-5
CASSPGQGAENTEAFF	TGCGCCAGCAGCCCGGGACAGGGGGCAGAGAACACTGAAGCTTTCTTT	TRBD1	many	TRBV5-1	TRBJ1-1
CASSLTGTEAGKLFF	TGCGCCAGCAGCCTCACCGGGACGGAGGCTGGAAAACTGTTTTTT	NA	NA	TRBV4-1	TRBJ1-4
CASSPGTSWTGELFF	TGCGCCAGCAGCCCGGGGACTAGCTGGACCGGGGAGCTGTTTTTT	TRBD2	NA	TRBV5-1	TRBJ2-2
CSAAMAVSYEQYF	TGCAGCGCTGCGATGGCGGTCTCCTACGAGCAGTACTTC	NA	NA	TRBV29-1	TRBJ2-7
CASATLATGEQYF	TGCGCCAGCGCAACACTTGCTACGGGCGAGCAGTACTTC	NA	few	TRBV10-1	TRBJ2-7
CASSWSENTEAFF	TGTGCCAGCAGTTGGTCAGAGAACACTGAAGCTTTCTTT	NA	few	TRBV12-3/TRBV12-4	TRBJ1-1
CASSQEVGGNEKLFF	TGTGCCAGCAGCCAAGAGGTGGGGGGTAATGAAAAACTGTTTTTT	NA	NA	TRBV4-2	TRBJ1-4
CASSLEVLAGKEQFF	TGTGCCAGCAGCTTAGAGGTTTTAGCGGGGAAGGAGCAGTTCTTC	TRBD2	few	TRBV7-9	TRBJ2-1
CASSLGQISYEQYF	TGTGCCAGCAGCTTGGGACAGATATCCTACGAGCAGTACTTC	TRBD1	many	TRBV11-2	TRBJ2-7
CASSTSQSGRAWETQYF	TGTGCCAGCAGCACGTCCCAAAGCGGGAGGGCCTGGGAGACCCAGTACTTC	TRBD2	few	TRBV3-1	TRBJ2-5
CASRPSGGWSGELFF	TGTGCCAGCAGGCCTAGCGGGGGTTGGTCCGGGGAGCTGTTTTTT	TRBD2	NA	TRBV2	TRBJ2-2
CASGANLGGGGGELFF	TGTGCCAGCGGTGCCAACCTCGGAGGGGGCGGCGGGGAGCTGTTTTTT	NA	NA	TRBV7-3	TRBJ2-2
CASSLDRGRSYEQFF	TGTGCCAGCTCATTGGACAGGGGACGCTCCTACGAGCAGTTCTTC	TRBD1	NA	TRBV18	TRBJ2-1
CASSKQITGELFF	TGTGCCAGCAGCAAACAGATCACCGGGGAGCTGTTTTTT	NA	NA	TRBV7-9	TRBJ2-2
CASSLGGGGEKLFF	TGTGCCAGCAGTTTGGGGGGCGGGGGTGAAAAACTGTTTTTT	NA	many	TRBV12-3/TRBV12-4	TRBJ1-4
CASSLTYGLAGGTSYEQYF	TGTGCCAGCAGTTTAACTTACGGACTAGCGGGAGGGACATCCTACGAGCAGTACTTC	TRBD2	NA	TRBV13	TRBJ2-7
CASAIAVYNEQFF	TGTGCCAGCGCGATAGCGGTCTACAATGAGCAGTTCTTC	NA	NA	TRBV6-2/TRBV6-3	TRBJ2-1
CSARDPSGAYYEQYF	TGCAGTGCTAGAGATCCAAGCGGCGCCTACTACGAGCAGTACTTC	NA	few	TRBV20-1	TRBJ2-7
CASSWRGGTGELFF	TGTGCCAGCAGCTGGAGGGGGGGCACCGGGGAGCTGTTTTTT	NA	many	TRBV5-8	TRBJ2-2
CASSVGLAGGNEQFF	TGTGCCAGCAGCGTCGGACTAGCGGGGGGTAATGAGCAGTTCTTC	TRBD2	many	TRBV9	TRBJ2-1
CASSPGTNTGELFF	TGCGCCAGCAGCCCCGGGACAAACACCGGGGAGCTGTTTTTT	NA	few	TRBV4-1	TRBJ2-2
CARPTGDTQYF	TGTGCTAGACCTACCGGGGATACCCAGTACTTC	NA	NA	TRBV12-5	TRBJ2-5
CASSLRALNSYNSPLHF	TGTGCCAGCAGCTTAAGGGCTCTCAACTCCTATAATTCACCCCTCCACTTT	NA	once	TRBV13	TRBJ1-6
CASSLTDVGGNEQYF	TGTGCCAGCAGCCTCACCGACGTCGGCGGGAACGAGCAGTACTTC	NA	many	TRBV6-1	TRBJ2-7
CSAPWTANYGYTF	TGCAGTGCTCCGTGGACGGCAAACTATGGCTACACCTTC	NA	few	TRBV20-1	TRBJ1-2
CASSNGDRLYEQYF	TGTGCCAGCAGTAATGGGGACAGGCTATACGAGCAGTACTTC	TRBD1	NA	TRBV6-1	TRBJ2-7
CAWSPGHFQSYEQYF	TGTGCCTGGAGTCCGGGACACTTTCAATCCTACGAGCAGTACTTC	NA	many	TRBV30	TRBJ2-7
CASSSDSYGYTF	TGTGCCAGCAGTTCGGACAGCTATGGCTACACCTTC	NA	many	TRBV12-3/TRBV12-4	TRBJ1-2
CASRNSGGSGNTIYF	TGTGCCAGCAGAAATTCAGGGGGCTCCGGAAACACCATATATTTT	TRBD1	few	TRBV2	TRBJ1-3
CASSPGTGIYNEQFF	TGTGCCAGCAGTCCCGGGACAGGGATCTACAATGAGCAGTTCTTC	TRBD1	many	TRBV12-3/TRBV12-4	TRBJ2-1
CASSLRDRGDTEAFF	TGTGCCAGCAGTTTGCGGGACAGGGGGGACACTGAAGCTTTCTTT	TRBD1	NA	TRBV12-3/TRBV12-4	TRBJ1-1
CASSYSKDWLRDEQFF	TGTGCCAGCAGTTACTCGAAGGACTGGCTCCGGGATGAGCAGTTCTTC	NA	NA	TRBV6-2/TRBV6-3	TRBJ2-1
CASSVRLGTEAFF	TGTGCCAGCAGCGTACGACTGGGCACTGAAGCTTTCTTT	NA	NA	TRBV9	TRBJ1-1
CASSLGGGPLRNEQFF	TGTGCCAGCAGCTTAGGGGGGGGACCCCTGCGAAATGAGCAGTTCTTC	TRBD2	many	TRBV7-8	TRBJ2-1
CASSTGGTDTQYF	TGTGCCAGCAGCACAGGGGGAACAGATACGCAGTATTTT	TRBD1	many	TRBV28	TRBJ2-3
CASSPLGNTEAFF	TGTGCCAGCTCCCCATTGGGGAACACTGAAGCTTTCTTT	NA	many	TRBV18	TRBJ1-1
CASSMTGSVFADTQYF	TGTGCCAGTAGTATGACCGGGAGTGTTTTTGCAGATACGCAGTATTTT	NA	NA	TRBV19	TRBJ2-3
CASSIGTATGQPQHF	TGTGCCAGTAGTATAGGAACGGCTACGGGTCAGCCCCAGCATTTT	NA	NA	TRBV19	TRBJ1-5
CASSPNTGTGWSGYTF	TGTGCCAGCAGCCCTAATACCGGGACAGGGTGGAGTGGCTACACCTTC	TRBD1	few	TRBV7-2	TRBJ1-2
CVSSARTGQETQYF	TGTGTCAGCAGCGCCCGAACGGGTCAAGAGACCCAGTACTTC	NA	few	TRBV9	TRBJ2-5
CASRTGGLNKNTEAFF	TGTGCCAGCAGAACAGGGGGCTTGAATAAGAACACTGAAGCTTTCTTT	TRBD1	few	TRBV27	TRBJ1-1
CASSQESGLSGNTIYF	TGCGCCAGCAGCCAAGAGTCAGGTCTCTCTGGAAACACCATATATTTT	NA	NA	TRBV4-1	TRBJ1-3
CAIRTEWGAGELFF	TGTGCCATCAGAACGGAGTGGGGTGCCGGGGAGCTGTTTTTT	NA	NA	TRBV10-3	TRBJ2-2
CASTLQARPNYGYTF	TGTGCCAGCACCCTTCAGGCCAGGCCGAACTATGGCTACACCTTC	NA	few	TRBV7-9	TRBJ1-2
CASSPPWTSAETQYF	TGTGCCAGCTCACCTCCCTGGACTAGCGCAGAGACCCAGTACTTC	TRBD2	few	TRBV18	TRBJ2-5